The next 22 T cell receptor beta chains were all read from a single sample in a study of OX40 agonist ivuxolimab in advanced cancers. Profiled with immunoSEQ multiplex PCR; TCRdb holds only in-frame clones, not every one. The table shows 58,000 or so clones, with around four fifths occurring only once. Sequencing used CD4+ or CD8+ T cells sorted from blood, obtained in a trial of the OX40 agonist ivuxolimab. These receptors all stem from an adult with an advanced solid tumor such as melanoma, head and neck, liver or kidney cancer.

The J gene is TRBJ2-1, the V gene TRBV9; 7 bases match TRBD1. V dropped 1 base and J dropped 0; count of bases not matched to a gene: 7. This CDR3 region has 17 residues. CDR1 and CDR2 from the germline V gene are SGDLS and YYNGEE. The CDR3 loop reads CASSVNGQANSYNEQFF. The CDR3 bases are TGTGCCAGCAGCGTAAACGGACAGGCGAACTCCTACAATGAGCAGTTCTTC.

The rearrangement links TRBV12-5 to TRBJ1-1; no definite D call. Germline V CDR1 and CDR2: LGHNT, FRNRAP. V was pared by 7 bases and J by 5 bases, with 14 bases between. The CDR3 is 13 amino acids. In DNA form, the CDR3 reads TGTGCTAGTGCCCGACAATTGGGGACTGAAGCTTTCTTT. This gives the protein CASARQLGTEAFF.

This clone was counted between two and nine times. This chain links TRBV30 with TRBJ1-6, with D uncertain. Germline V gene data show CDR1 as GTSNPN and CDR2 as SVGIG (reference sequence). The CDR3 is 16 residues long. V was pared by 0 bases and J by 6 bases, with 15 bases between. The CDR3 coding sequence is TGTGCCTGGAGTGTACATTGGGGAATCGGTAATTCACCCCTCCACTTT. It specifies CAWSVHWGIGNSPLHF.

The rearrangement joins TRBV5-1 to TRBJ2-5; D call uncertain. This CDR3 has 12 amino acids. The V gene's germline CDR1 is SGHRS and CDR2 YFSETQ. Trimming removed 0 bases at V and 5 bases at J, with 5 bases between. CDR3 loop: CASSLGPETQYF. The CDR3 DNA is TGCGCCAGCAGCTTGGGTCCCGAGACCCAGTACTTC.

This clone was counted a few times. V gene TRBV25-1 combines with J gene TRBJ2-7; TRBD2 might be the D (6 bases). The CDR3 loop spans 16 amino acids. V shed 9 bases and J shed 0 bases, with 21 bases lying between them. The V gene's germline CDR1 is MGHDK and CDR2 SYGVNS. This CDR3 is CASSQSGTPSSYEQYF. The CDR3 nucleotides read TGTGCCAGTTCCCAATCCGGGACTCCTAGCTCCTACGAGCAGTACTTC.

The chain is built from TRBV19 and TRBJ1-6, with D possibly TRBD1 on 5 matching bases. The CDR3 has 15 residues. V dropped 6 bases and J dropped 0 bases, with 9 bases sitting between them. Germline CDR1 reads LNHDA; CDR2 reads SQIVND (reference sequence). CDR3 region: CASREGTSYNSPLHF. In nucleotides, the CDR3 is TGTGCCAGTAGAGAGGGGACCTCCTATAATTCACCCCTCCACTTT.

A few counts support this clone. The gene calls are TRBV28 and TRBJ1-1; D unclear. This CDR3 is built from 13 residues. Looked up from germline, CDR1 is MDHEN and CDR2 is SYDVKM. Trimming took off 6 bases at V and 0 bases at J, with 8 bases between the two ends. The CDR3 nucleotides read TGTGCCAGCAGAACAACAGTGAACACTGAAGCTTTCTTT. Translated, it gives CASRTTVNTEAFF.

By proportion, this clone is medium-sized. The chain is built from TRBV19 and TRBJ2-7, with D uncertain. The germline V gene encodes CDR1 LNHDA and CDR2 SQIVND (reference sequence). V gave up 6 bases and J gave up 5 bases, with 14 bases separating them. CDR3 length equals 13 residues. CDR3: CASSTQWGNEQYF. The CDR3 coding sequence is TGTGCCAGTAGCACCCAGTGGGGAAACGAGCAGTACTTC.

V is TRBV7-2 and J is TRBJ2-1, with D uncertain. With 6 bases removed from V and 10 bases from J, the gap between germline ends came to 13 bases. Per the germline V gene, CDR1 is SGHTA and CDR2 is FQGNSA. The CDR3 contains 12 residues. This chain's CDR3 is CASSYPFDEQFF. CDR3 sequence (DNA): TGTGCCAGCAGTTACCCTTTTGACGAGCAGTTCTTC.

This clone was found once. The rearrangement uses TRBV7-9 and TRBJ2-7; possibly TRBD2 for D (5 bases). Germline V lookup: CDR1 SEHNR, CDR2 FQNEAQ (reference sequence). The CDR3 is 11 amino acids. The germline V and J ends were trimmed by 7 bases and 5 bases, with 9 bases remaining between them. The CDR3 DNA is TGTGCCAGCACGGGGAGCGACGAGCAGTACTTC. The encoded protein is CASTGSDEQYF.

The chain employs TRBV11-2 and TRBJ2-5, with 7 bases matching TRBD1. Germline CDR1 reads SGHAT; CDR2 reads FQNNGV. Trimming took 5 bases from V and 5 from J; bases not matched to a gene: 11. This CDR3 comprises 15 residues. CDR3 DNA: TGTGCCAGCAGCATTCTGACAGGGAACTTGGAGACCCAGTACTTC. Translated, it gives CASSILTGNLETQYF.

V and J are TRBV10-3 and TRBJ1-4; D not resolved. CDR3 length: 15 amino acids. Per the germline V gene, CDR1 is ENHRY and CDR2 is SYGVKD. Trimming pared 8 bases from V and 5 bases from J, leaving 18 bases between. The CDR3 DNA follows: TGTGCCATCGGTGGAGGGCAGAGCACAAATGAAAAACTGTTTTTT. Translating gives CAIGGGQSTNEKLFF.

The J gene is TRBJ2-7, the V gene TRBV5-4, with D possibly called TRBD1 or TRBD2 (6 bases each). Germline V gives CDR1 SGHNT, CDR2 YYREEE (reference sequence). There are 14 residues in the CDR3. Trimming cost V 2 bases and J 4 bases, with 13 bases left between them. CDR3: CASSFYGGGYEQYF. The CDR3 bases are TGTGCCAGCAGCTTTTACGGGGGCGGGTACGAGCAGTACTTC.

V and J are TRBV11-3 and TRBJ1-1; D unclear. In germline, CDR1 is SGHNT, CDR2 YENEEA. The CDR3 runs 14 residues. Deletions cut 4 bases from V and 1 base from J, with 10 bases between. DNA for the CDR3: TGTGCCAGCAGCTCCGCGCACAGGAACACTGAAGCTTTCTTT. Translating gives CASSSAHRNTEAFF.

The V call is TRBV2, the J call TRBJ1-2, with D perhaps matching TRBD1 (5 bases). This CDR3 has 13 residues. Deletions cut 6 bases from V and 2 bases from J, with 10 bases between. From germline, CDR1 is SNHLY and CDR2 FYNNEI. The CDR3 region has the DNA TGTGCCAGCAGGGGGGACGGAAACTATGGCTACACCTTC. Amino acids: CASRGDGNYGYTF.

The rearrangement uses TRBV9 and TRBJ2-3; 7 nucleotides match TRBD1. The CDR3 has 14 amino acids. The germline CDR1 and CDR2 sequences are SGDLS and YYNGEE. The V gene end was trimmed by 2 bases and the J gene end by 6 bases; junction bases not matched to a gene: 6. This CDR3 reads CASSVGTATDTQYF. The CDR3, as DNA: TGTGCCAGCAGCGTTGGGACAGCCACGGATACGCAGTATTTT.

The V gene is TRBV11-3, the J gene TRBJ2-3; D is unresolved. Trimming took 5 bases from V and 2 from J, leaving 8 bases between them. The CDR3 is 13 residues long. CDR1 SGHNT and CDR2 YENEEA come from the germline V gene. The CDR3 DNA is TGTGCCAGCAGCCTCCAGACCACAGATACGCAGTATTTT. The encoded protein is CASSLQTTDTQYF.

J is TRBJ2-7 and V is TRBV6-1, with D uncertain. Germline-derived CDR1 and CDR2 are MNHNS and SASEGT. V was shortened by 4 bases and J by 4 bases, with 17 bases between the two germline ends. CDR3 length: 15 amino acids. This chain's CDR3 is CASSGMWGINYEQYF. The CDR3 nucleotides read TGTGCCAGCAGTGGAATGTGGGGAATTAATTACGAGCAGTACTTC.

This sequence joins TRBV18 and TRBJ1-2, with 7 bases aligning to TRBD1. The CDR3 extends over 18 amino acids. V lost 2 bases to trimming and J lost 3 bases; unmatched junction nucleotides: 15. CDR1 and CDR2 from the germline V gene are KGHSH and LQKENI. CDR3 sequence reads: CASSPGEGALVRDYGYTF. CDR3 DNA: TGTGCCAGCTCACCAGGGGAGGGGGCCCTAGTTCGTGACTATGGCTACACCTTC. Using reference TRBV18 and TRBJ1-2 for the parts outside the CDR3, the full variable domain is NAGVMQNPRHLVRRRGQEARLRCSPMKGHSHVYWYRQLPEEGLKFMVYLQKENIIDESGMPKERFSAEFPKEGPSILRIQQVVRGDSAAYFCASSPGEGALVRDYGYTFGSGTRLTVV.

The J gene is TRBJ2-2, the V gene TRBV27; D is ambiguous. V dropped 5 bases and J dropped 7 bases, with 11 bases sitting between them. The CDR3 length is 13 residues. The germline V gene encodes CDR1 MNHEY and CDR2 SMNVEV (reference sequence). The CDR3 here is CASSPSLGGELFF. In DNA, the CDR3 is TGTGCCAGCAGTCCCTCCTTGGGCGGGGAGCTGTTTTTT.

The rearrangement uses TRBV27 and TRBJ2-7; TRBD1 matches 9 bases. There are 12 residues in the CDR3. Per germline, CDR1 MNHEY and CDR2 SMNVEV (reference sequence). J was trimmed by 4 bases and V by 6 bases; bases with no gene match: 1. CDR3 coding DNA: TGTGCCAGCAGGACAGGGGGGTACGAGCAGTACTTC. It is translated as CASRTGGYEQYF.

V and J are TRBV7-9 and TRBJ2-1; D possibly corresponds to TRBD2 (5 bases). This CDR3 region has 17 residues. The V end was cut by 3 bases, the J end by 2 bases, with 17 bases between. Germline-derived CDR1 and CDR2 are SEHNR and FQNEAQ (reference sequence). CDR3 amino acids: CASSFPLRVKAYNEQFF. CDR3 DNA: TGTGCCAGCAGCTTCCCCCTGAGGGTGAAGGCCTACAATGAGCAGTTCTTC.